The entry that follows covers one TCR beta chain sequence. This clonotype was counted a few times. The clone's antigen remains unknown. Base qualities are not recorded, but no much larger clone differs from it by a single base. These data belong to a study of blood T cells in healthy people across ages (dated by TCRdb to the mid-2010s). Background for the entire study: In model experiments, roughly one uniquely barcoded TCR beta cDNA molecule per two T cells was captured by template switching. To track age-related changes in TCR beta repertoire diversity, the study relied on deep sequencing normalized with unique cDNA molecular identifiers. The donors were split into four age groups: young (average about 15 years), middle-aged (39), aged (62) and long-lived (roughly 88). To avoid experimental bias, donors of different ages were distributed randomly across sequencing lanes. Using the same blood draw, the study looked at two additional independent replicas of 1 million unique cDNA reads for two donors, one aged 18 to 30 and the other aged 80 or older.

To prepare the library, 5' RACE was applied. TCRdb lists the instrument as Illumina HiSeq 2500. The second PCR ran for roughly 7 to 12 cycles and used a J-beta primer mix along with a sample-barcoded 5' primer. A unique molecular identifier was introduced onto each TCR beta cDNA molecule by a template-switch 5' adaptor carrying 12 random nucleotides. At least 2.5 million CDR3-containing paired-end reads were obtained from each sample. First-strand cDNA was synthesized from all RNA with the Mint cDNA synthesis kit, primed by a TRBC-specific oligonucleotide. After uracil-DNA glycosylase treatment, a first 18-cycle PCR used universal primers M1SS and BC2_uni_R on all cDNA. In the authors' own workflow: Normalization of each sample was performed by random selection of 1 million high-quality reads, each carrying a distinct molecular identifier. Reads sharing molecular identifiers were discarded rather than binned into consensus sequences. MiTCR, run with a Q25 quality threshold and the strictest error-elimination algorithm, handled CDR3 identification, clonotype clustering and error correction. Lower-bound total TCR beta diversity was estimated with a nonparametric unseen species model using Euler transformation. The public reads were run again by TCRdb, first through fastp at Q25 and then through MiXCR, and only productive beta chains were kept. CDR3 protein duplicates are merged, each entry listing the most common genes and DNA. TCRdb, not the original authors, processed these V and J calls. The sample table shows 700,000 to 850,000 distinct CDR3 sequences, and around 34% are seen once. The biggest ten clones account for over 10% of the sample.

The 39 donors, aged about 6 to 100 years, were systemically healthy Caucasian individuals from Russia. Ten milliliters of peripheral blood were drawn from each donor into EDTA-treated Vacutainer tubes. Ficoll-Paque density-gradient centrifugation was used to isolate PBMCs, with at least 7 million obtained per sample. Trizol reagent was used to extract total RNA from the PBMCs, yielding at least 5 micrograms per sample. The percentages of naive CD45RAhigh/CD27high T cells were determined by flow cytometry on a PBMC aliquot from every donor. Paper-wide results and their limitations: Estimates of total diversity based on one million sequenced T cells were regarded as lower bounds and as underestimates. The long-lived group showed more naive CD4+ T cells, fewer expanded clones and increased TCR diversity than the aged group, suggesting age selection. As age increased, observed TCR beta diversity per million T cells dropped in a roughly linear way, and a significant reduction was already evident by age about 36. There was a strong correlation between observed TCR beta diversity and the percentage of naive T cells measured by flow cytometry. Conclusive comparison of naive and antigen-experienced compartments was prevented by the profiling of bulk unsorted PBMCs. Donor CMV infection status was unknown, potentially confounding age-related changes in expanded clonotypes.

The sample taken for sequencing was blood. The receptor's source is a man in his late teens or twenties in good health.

The CDR3 reads as follows: CASSQDFRTLFAGGDNNEQFF. The DNA reads as follows: TGCGCCAGCAGCCAAGATTTTCGAACGTTATTTGCGGGGGGGGACAACAATGAGCAGTTCTTC. This chain joins TRBV4-3 to TRBJ2-1; a stretch of 9 junction bases matches TRBD2. The cysteine opens and the phenylalanine closes a CDR3 of 21 amino acids. Only the CDR3 portion is preserved as DNA: 63 bases, with reading frame beginning at the first base. V and J are trimmed by 0 bases and 5 bases, and the gene matches miss 20 bases of the junction. CDR1 and CDR2, per the germline V gene, are LGHNA and YSLEER.